The clone carrying this T cell receptor beta chain has a handful of counts. What it recognizes is unknown. TCRdb ran MiXCR on the reads and lists one entry per CDR3 protein. Of some 940,000 distinct CDR3 sequences listed, around 30% are singletons. The data are from a study of T cell repertoires in cytomegalovirus infection. Study information: Peptides in the study included HLA-C-restricted and HLA-B-restricted CMV epitopes. Based on public TCR beta signatures, there were indications of CMV infection and of a matching HLA type.

Findings and limits, study-wide: The study found HLA-C-restricted CMV-specific TCR beta clonotypes dominating the ex vivo response.

The germline V gene has CDR1 LNHDA and CDR2 SQIVND (reference sequence). The CDR3 sequence is 18 residues long. V was shortened by 2 bases and J by 4 bases, with 21 bases between the two germline ends. This TCR came from a human donor in good health (CMV status not recorded). Some clones in this sample may be carry-over from other donors' samples. This specimen consisted of cultured CD8+ T cells from PBMCs, obtained from culture after CMV antigen stimulation. The chain recombines TRBV19 with TRBJ1-5, with D perhaps TRBD1 (5 bases). The CDR3 reads CASSIIWDLRAGNQPQHF. In DNA, the CDR3 is TGTGCCAGTAGTATAATCTGGGACCTTAGAGCGGGAAATCAGCCCCAGCATTTT.